The 5 T cell receptor beta chains presented below share a single source sample, sequenced in a study of OX40 agonist ivuxolimab in advanced cancers. Only in-frame clones appear in the TCRdb table, and some are missing; sequencing was by immunoSEQ multiplex PCR. The table lists some 74,000 clones, around 85% of them singletons, with more than 3.5% in the top ten. The sample was CD4+ or CD8+ T cells sorted from blood, taken in a trial of the OX40 agonist ivuxolimab. The receptor source for this set is an adult with an advanced solid tumor such as melanoma, head and neck, liver or kidney cancer.

This clone came up a few times. This chain joins TRBV4-1 and TRBJ1-1, with D unresolved. Trimming took off 0 bases at V and 4 bases at J, with 9 bases between the two ends. CDR1 and CDR2 from the germline V gene are MGHRA and YSYEKL. The length of the CDR3 is 14 residues. The CDR3 bases are TGCGCCAGCAGCCAAGATCAGGTTATCACTGAAGCTTTCTTT. Amino acids: CASSQDQVITEAFF.

The chain carries TRBV5-4 and TRBJ2-5; 11 bases line up with TRBD2. The CDR3 has 16 residues. V shed 4 bases and J 0 bases; nucleotides not matched to a gene: 5. Germline CDR1 is SGHNT and CDR2 is YYREEE (reference sequence). In DNA form, the CDR3 reads TGTGCCAGCAGCATGCCGGGACTAGCGGACCAAGAGACCCAGTACTTC. Residues: CASSMPGLADQETQYF.

V is TRBV7-6 and J is TRBJ2-1; 9 bases align to TRBD2. CDR1 and CDR2 (germline): SGHVS, FNYEAQ. The J segment lost 4 bases and the V segment lost 1 base, leaving 5 bases of the junction unmatched. The CDR3 contains 16 residues. The CDR3 is CASSLGSLAGYNEQFF. As DNA, the CDR3 is TGTGCCAGCAGCTTAGGATCCCTAGCGGGGTACAATGAGCAGTTCTTC.

The chain joins TRBV18 to TRBJ2-7; the match to TRBD2 covers 9 bases. The CDR3 is 15 amino acids. With 5 bases clipped from V and 0 bases from J, the junction kept 5 bases outside the gene matches. CDR1 KGHSH and CDR2 LQKENI come from the germline V gene. The CDR3 loop reads CASSSGTSSSYEQYF. The CDR3 nucleotides are TGTGCCAGCTCATCCGGGACTAGCAGCTCCTACGAGCAGTACTTC.

This clone was counted only a few times. The rearrangement links TRBV28 to TRBJ2-2, with 7 nucleotides matching TRBD1. V dropped 6 bases and J dropped 2; count of bases not matched to a gene: 6. This CDR3 has 15 amino acids. Germline CDR1 MDHEN, CDR2 SYDVKM. The DNA of the CDR3 is TGTGCCAGCAGCACCGACAGGGCAAACACCGGGGAGCTGTTTTTT. Translation: CASSTDRANTGELFF. The full variable domain, rest sourced from reference TRBV28 and TRBJ2-2, is DVKVTQSSRYLVKRTGEKVFLECVQDMDHENMFWYRQDPGLGLRLIYFSYDVKMKEKGDIPEGYSVSREKKERFSLILESASTNQTSMYLCASSTDRANTGELFFGEGSRLTVL.